One T cell receptor (beta chain) is described in this entry. These data originate in a study of blood T cell repertoires in COVID-19. Followed longitudinally, the Seattle patients had been enrolled during active infection. Profiling relied on immunoSEQ multiplex PCR, and the TCRdb table lists in-frame clones only, not all of them. The profile shows roughly 81,000 clones, 70% to 90% of them singletons. Germline V CDR1 and CDR2: LGHNA, YSLEER. J gave up 0 bases and V 3 bases, and 4 bases lay outside the gene matches. The CDR3 has 16 residues. Sequenced: peripheral blood. The source of this sequence is a woman older than 75 with COVID-19, enrolled during active disease. The chain recombines TRBV4-3 with TRBJ2-3, with TRBD1 matching over 9 bases. CDR3 bases: TGCGCCAGCAGCCAGGGGGGACAGGGAAGCACAGATACGCAGTATTTT. Translating it yields CASSQGGQGSTDTQYF.